A selection of T cell receptor beta chains follows, all from one sample in a study of OX40 agonist ivuxolimab in advanced cancers. Using immunoSEQ multiplex PCR, the repertoire was profiled, and TCRdb retains in-frame clones only, with some absent. The sample contains 100,000 or so clones, around 87% of which appear only once. The sequencing here drew on CD4+ or CD8+ T cells sorted from blood, taken in a trial of the OX40 agonist ivuxolimab. The receptors shown here come from an adult with an advanced solid tumor such as melanoma, head and neck, liver or kidney cancer. Both conserved end residues are part of each CDR3. D genes are given only for firm matches. Not all rows give a size; the values are once, few, many and, for expanded clones, a class.

v_gene	abundance	len	j_gene	d_gene	CDR3nt	CDR3aa
TRBV5-1	-	17	TRBJ2-2	TRBD2	TGCGCCAGCAGCTTTCCGCGGGGGGCCTCTAACACCGGGGAGCTGTTTTTT	CASSFPRGASNTGELFF
TRBV5-1	once	15	TRBJ1-1	-	TGCGCCAGCAGCTTGGGTGGACAGTCGGGCACTGAAGCTTTCTTT	CASSLGGQSGTEAFF
TRBV7-2	-	16	TRBJ1-6	TRBD1	TGTGCCAGCAGCCATTCCGGGACAGGTTATAATTCACCCCTCCACTTT	CASSHSGTGYNSPLHF
TRBV5-1	-	17	TRBJ1-3	TRBD1	TGCGCCAGCAGCTGGGGGGGACCGACAGGGGATGGAAACACCATATATTTT	CASSWGGPTGDGNTIYF
TRBV5-3	-	17	TRBJ1-5	-	TGTGCCAGAAGCTTAGCCCCCTACGGGGATAGCAATCAGCCCCAGCATTTT	CARSLAPYGDSNQPQHF
TRBV5-6	-	14	TRBJ1-2	-	TGTGCCAGCAGCTCCCGGCCCCAGTCCTATGGCTACACCTTC	CASSSRPQSYGYTF
TRBV11-2	-	15	TRBJ2-7	TRBD2	TGTGCCAGCAGCACCCCCGGCGGGGGAACCTACGAGCAGTACTTC	CASSTPGGGTYEQYF
TRBV5-1	-	14	TRBJ2-2	-	TGCGCCAGCAGCACGGACAAAGACACCGGGGAGCTGTTTTTT	CASSTDKDTGELFF
TRBV7-6	-	13	TRBJ2-5	-	TGTGCCAGCAGCCCGGGACTGCAAGAGACCCAGTACTTC	CASSPGLQETQYF
TRBV9	-	16	TRBJ1-4	-	TGTGCCAGCAGCGGATCGGGGTTGGAGGCTAATGAAAAACTGTTTTTT	CASSGSGLEANEKLFF
TRBV7-9	-	16	TRBJ1-3	-	TGTGCCAGCAGAGACGGGGTCTGGGGGTCTGGAAACACCATATATTTT	CASRDGVWGSGNTIYF
TRBV5-1	-	15	TRBJ1-3	-	TGCGCCAGCAGCCCCGGACAGTCTTCTGGAAACACCATATATTTT	CASSPGQSSGNTIYF
TRBV11-3	-	16	TRBJ2-2	-	TGTGCCAGCAGCAACCAGGGGGGGCAGAAGACCGGGGAGCTGTTTTTT	CASSNQGGQKTGELFF
TRBV7-2	-	13	TRBJ1-4	-	TGTGCCAGCAGCCCCTGGACTCGGGAAAAACTGTTTTTT	CASSPWTREKLFF
TRBV5-1	-	14	TRBJ2-1	-	TGCGCCAGCAGCTTGGGTAATGTGGCCAATGAGCAGTTCTTC	CASSLGNVANEQFF
TRBV7-2	-	15	TRBJ1-3	TRBD1	TGTGCCAGCAGCTTAGGACAGGGGGCAGGAAACACCATATATTTT	CASSLGQGAGNTIYF
TRBV15	-	14	TRBJ2-1	-	TGTGCCACCAGCGAAGGGACGACAGACAATGAGCAGTTCTTC	CATSEGTTDNEQFF
TRBV19	-	16	TRBJ1-5	-	TGTGCCAGTAGCCTCCGGGGGTCGGGGTACAATCAGCCCCAGCATTTT	CASSLRGSGYNQPQHF
TRBV6-5	-	14	TRBJ1-5	-	TGTGCCATCAGCGGATACGGGGTTGGGCAGCCCCAGCATTTT	CAISGYGVGQPQHF
TRBV30	-	14	TRBJ2-5	-	TGTGCCTGGAGTTCAGGGGCAGCCCAAGAGACCCAGTACTTC	CAWSSGAAQETQYF
TRBV27	-	16	TRBJ2-3	TRBD2	TGTGCCAGCAGTCGGCTCCTAGCGGGGGACACAGATACGCAGTATTTT	CASSRLLAGDTDTQYF
TRBV6-5	-	13	TRBJ2-2	-	TGTGCCAGCAGTTACACAGGCTACGGGGAGCTGTTTTTT	CASSYTGYGELFF
TRBV11-3	-	16	TRBJ2-1	TRBD1	TGTGCCAGCAGCTTAGCCCTAGGACAGGGGGCTGCTGAGCAGTTCTTC	CASSLALGQGAAEQFF
TRBV7-2	-	18	TRBJ1-2	-	TGTGCCAGCAGCCCCCGTCCGGGGTGGAGTAAGCGCGTCTATGGCTACACCTTC	CASSPRPGWSKRVYGYTF
TRBV7-8	-	14	TRBJ1-1	TRBD1	TGTGCCAGCAGCTCCAGGGGGCAGAACACTGAAGCTTTCTTT	CASSSRGQNTEAFF
TRBV6-4	-	11	TRBJ1-1	-	TGTGCCAGCAGTGAGGGCTCTGAAGCTTTCTTT	CASSEGSEAFF
TRBV6-5	-	13	TRBJ1-6	-	TGTGCCAGCAGTTACGTCCGGTCGGCCCCCCTCCACTTT	CASSYVRSAPLHF
TRBV20-1	-	11	TRBJ2-5	-	TGCAGTGCTAACGATCAAGAGACCCAGTACTTC	CSANDQETQYF
TRBV7-8	-	12	TRBJ1-6	-	TGTGCCAGCAGCTTAGCCGACTCACCCCTCCACTTT	CASSLADSPLHF
TRBV2	-	14	TRBJ2-1	-	TGTGCCAGCAGTGAACTAGCCTCCTACAATGAGCAGTTCTTC	CASSELASYNEQFF
TRBV19	-	17	TRBJ1-5	-	TGTGCCAGTAGTATAGAGGGAACAGGGCGGTCGGGTCAGCCCCAGCATTTT	CASSIEGTGRSGQPQHF
TRBV19	-	14	TRBJ1-2	TRBD1	TGTGCCAGTAGTTCGGGACAGGGGGCGCGTGGCTACACCTTC	CASSSGQGARGYTF
TRBV29-1	-	13	TRBJ2-2	-	TGCAGCATTAAGGGGGGAAACACCGGGGAGCTGTTTTTT	CSIKGGNTGELFF
TRBV4-2	-	15	TRBJ2-1	-	TGTGCCAGCAGCCGCCCGGGGGACTCCTACAATGAGCAGTTCTTC	CASSRPGDSYNEQFF
TRBV29-1	-	12	TRBJ1-1	TRBD1	TGCAGCGTGGACAGGGGAGGTACTGAAGCTTTCTTT	CSVDRGGTEAFF
TRBV7-9	-	14	TRBJ1-1	TRBD1	TGTGCCAGCAGCCGGGGACAGTCGTCCACTGAAGCTTTCTTT	CASSRGQSSTEAFF
TRBV30	-	16	TRBJ1-5	-	TGTGCCTGGAGTCCCGGGACGGGACGGGGCAATCAGCCCCAGCATTTT	CAWSPGTGRGNQPQHF
TRBV9	-	15	TRBJ2-7	-	TGTGCCAGCAGCTTCGGCCCAGGAAACGAGGGGGAGCAGTACTTC	CASSFGPGNEGEQYF
TRBV6-1	-	16	TRBJ1-5	-	TGTGCCAGCAGTGAATGGGCAGTGTATAGCAATCAGCCCCAGCATTTT	CASSEWAVYSNQPQHF
TRBV7-3	-	18	TRBJ2-6	-	TGTGCCAGCAGCTTATCTACAACCGACAGTAAGGCGGCCAACGTCCTGACTTTC	CASSLSTTDSKAANVLTF
TRBV2	-	13	TRBJ2-2	-	TGTGCCAGCAAGGGTAGCGCGGCCGGGGAGCTGTTTTTT	CASKGSAAGELFF